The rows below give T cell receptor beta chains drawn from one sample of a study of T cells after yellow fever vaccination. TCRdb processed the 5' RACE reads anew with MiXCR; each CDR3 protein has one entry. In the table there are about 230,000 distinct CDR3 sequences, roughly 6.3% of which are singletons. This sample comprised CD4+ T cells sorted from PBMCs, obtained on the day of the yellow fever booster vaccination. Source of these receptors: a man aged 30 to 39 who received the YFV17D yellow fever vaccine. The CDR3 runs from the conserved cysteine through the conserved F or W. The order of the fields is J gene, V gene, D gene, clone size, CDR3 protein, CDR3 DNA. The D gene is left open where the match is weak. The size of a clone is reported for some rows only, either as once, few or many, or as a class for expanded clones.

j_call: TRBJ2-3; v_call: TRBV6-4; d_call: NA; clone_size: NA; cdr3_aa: CASPFPSLDTQYF; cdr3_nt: TGTGCCAGCCCGTTCCCCTCCCTAGATACGCAGTATTTT
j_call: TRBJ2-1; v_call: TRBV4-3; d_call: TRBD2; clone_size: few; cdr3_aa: CASSQGGTSGHNEQFF; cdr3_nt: TGCGCCAGCAGCCAAGGCGGGACTAGCGGACACAATGAGCAGTTCTTC
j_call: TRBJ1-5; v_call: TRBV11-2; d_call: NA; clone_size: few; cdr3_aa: CASSLRRPQHF; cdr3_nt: TGTGCCAGCAGCTTACGACGGCCCCAGCATTTT
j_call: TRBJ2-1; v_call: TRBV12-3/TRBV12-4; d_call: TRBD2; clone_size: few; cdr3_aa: CASLEGLAPTEQFF; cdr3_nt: TGTGCCAGCTTGGAAGGACTAGCTCCCACTGAGCAGTTCTTC
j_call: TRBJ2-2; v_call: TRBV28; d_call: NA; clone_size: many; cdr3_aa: CASSLNGLGELFF; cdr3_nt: TGTGCCAGCAGCCTAAATGGACTGGGGGAGCTGTTTTTT
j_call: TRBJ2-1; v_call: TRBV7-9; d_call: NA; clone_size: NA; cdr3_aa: CASSRLKGYNEQFF; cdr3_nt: TGTGCCAGCAGCAGGCTTAAGGGCTACAATGAGCAGTTCTTC
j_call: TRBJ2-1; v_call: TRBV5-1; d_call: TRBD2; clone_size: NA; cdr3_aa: CASSPGTSGFHEQFF; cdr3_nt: TGCGCCAGCAGCCCCGGGACTAGCGGGTTTCATGAGCAGTTCTTC
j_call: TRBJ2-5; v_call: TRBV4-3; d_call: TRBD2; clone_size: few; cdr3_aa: CASSLEDSGRAPGAQYF; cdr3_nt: TGCGCCAGCAGCCTAGAGGATAGCGGGAGGGCCCCCGGGGCCCAGTACTTC
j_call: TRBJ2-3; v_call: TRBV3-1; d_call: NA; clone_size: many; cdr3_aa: CASSPTGSDTQYF; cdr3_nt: TGTGCCAGCAGCCCTACAGGGTCAGATACGCAGTATTTT
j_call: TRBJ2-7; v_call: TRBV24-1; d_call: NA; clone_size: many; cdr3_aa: CATSKDSSYEQYF; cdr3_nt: TGTGCCACCAGTAAAGACAGCTCCTACGAGCAGTACTTC
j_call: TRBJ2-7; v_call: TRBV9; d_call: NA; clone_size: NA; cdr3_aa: CASSVVDGSAGEQYF; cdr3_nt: TGTGCCAGCAGCGTAGTAGACGGGAGTGCGGGCGAGCAGTACTTC
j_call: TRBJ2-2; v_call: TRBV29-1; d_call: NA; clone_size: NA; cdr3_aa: CSVARSVNTGELFF; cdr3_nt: TGCAGCGTTGCCCGCTCGGTGAACACCGGGGAGCTGTTTTTT
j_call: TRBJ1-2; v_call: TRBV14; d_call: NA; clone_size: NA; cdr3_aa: CASSQELGYGYTF; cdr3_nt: TGTGCCAGCAGCCAGGAACTAGGCTATGGCTACACCTTC
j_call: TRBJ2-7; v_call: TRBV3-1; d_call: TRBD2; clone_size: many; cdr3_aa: CASSQYTSGREQYF; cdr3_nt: TGTGCCAGCAGCCAGTATACTAGCGGGAGAGAGCAGTACTTC
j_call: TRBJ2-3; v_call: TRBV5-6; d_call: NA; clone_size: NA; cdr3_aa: CASSLEDMDTQYF; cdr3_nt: TGTGCCAGCAGCTTGGAAGATATGGATACGCAGTATTTT
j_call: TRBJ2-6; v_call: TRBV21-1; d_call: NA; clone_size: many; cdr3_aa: CASSKTAGPFSGANVLTF; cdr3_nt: TGTGCCAGCAGCAAAACCGCGGGTCCATTCTCTGGGGCCAACGTCCTGACTTTC
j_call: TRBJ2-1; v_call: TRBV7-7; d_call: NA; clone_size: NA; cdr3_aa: CASSFSKNNEQFF; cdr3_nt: TGTGCTAGCAGCTTCTCAAAAAACAATGAGCAGTTCTTC
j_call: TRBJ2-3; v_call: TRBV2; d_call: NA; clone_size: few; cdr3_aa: CASSDARRADTQYF; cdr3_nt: TGTGCCAGCAGTGATGCCAGGAGGGCAGATACGCAGTATTTT
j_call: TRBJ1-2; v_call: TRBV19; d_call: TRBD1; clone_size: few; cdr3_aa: CASMEGTGLVLSYGYTF; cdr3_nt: TGTGCCAGTATGGAGGGGACAGGCCTCGTCCTCAGCTATGGCTACACCTTC
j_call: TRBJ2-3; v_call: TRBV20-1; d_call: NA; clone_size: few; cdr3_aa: CSASRGAGTDTQYF; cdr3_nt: TGCAGTGCTAGTAGGGGCGCTGGCACAGATACGCAGTATTTT
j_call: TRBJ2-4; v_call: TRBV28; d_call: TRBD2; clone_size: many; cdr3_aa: CASRITSGENIQYF; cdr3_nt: TGTGCCAGCAGAATAACTAGCGGGGAAAACATTCAGTACTTC
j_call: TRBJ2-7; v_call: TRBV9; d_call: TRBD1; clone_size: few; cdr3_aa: CASSRRTGGAEQYF; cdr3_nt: TGTGCCAGCAGCCGGCGGACAGGGGGGGCCGAGCAGTACTTC
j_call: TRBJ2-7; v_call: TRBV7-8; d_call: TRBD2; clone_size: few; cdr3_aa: CASSFSASGRTSYEQYF; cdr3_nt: TGTGCCAGCAGCTTTTCCGCCAGCGGGAGGACCTCCTACGAGCAGTACTTC
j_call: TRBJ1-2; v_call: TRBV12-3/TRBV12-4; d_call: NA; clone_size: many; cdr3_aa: CASSPTGGGTNYGYTF; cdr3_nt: TGTGCCAGCAGCCCCACCGGGGGGGGGACAAACTATGGCTACACCTTC
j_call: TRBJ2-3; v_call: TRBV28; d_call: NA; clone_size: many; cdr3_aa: CASSSSPGLGAHTDTQYF; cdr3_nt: TGTGCCAGCAGTTCCTCTCCCGGCTTGGGGGCACACACAGATACGCAGTATTTT
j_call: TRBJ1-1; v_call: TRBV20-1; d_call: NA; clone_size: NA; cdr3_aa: CSAREARGPNTEAFF; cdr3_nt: TGCAGTGCTAGGGAAGCGAGGGGCCCAAACACTGAAGCTTTCTTT
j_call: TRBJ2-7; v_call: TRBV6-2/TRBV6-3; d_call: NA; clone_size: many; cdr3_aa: CASSYEKRYEQYF; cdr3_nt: TGTGCCAGCAGTTACGAAAAAAGATACGAGCAGTACTTC
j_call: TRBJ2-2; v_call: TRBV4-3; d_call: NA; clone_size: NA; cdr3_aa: CASSPQGGGLFF; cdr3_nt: TGCGCCAGCAGCCCGCAGGGTGGGGGGCTGTTTTTT